This T cell receptor (beta chain) was captured by sequencing in a study of blood T cell repertoires in COVID-19. J was trimmed by 4 bases and V by 2 bases; bases with no gene match: 6. From germline, CDR1 is SGDLS and CDR2 YYNGEE. This CDR3 comprises 15 residues. The study assigned cohorts using participant-reported clinical history. Measured with immunoSEQ multiplex PCR; TCRdb has only the in-frame clones, and not every one. The table shows 160,000 or so clones, with roughly 84% occurring only once. The rearrangement joins TRBV9 to TRBJ2-7; 10 bases map to TRBD1. Material: PBMCs or T cells enriched from blood (not recorded which). This receptor was taken from a man aged 60 to 69 who had recovered from COVID-19. CDR3 sequence (DNA): TGTGCCAGCAGCGTGGGACAGGGGCAAACGTACGAGCAGTACTTC. This gives the protein CASSVGQGQTYEQYF.